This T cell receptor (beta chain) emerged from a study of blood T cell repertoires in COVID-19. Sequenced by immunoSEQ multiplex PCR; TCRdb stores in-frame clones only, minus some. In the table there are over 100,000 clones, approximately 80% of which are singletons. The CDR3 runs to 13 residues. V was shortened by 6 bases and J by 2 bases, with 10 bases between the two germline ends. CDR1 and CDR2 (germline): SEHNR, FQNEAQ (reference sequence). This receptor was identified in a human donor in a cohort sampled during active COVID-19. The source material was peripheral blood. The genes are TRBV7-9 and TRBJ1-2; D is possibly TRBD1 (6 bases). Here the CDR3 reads CASSPTGNYGYTF. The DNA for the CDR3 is TGTGCCAGCAGTCCAACAGGGAACTATGGCTACACCTTC.